Below, 18 T cell receptor beta chains from the same sample are listed, as sequenced in a study of cytomegalovirus exposure and HLA in healthy donors. PCR used 60 Vbeta primers and 13 Jbeta primers. Profiled with immunoSEQ multiplex PCR; TCRdb holds only in-frame clones, not every one. Here the sample spans about 120,000 clones, roughly 80% being singletons. Sequencing was performed on PBMCs. The receptors were sampled from a woman in her 50s in good health and CMV-seronegative.

This clone was counted between two and nine times. The V and J genes are TRBV6-5 and TRBJ2-7; 7 positions agree with TRBD1. With V trimmed by 5 bases and J by 4 bases, 5 bases remained unmatched. The CDR3 sequence is 13 residues long. In germline, CDR1 is MNHEY, CDR2 SVGAGI. The DNA for the CDR3 is TGTGCCAGCAGTCCGGGGACAGCTTACGAGCAGTACTTC. Its translation is CASSPGTAYEQYF.

V and J are TRBV30 and TRBJ1-2; possible D gene TRBD1, 5 bases. The CDR3 is 17 residues long. V lost 1 base to trimming and J lost 0 bases, with 18 bases between them. Germline CDR1 is GTSNPN and CDR2 is SVGIG (reference sequence). CDR3 sequence reads: CAWSGIRDFRANYGYTF. The CDR3 DNA reads as TGTGCCTGGAGTGGGATTCGGGACTTTAGAGCTAACTATGGCTACACCTTC.

This clone has a handful of counts. The chain carries TRBV10-3 and TRBJ1-6; D is undetermined. There are 18 residues in the CDR3. Trimming removed 0 bases from V and 3 bases from J, with 15 bases in between. CDR1 and CDR2 (germline): ENHRY, SYGVKD. The CDR3 loop is CAISESVQQLFYNSPLHF. The CDR3 DNA is TGTGCCATCAGTGAGTCGGTTCAACAGCTTTTCTATAATTCACCCCTCCACTTT.

The chain links TRBV5-1 to TRBJ2-7, with D perhaps matching TRBD2 (7 bases). Germline V gene sequence: CDR1 SGHRS, CDR2 YFSETQ. Trimming cost V 0 bases and J 5 bases, with 9 bases left between them. The CDR3 contains 13 residues. The CDR3 DNA reads as TGCGCCAGCAGCTTGGAGGGGGGGAACGAGCAGTACTTC. It specifies CASSLEGGNEQYF.

This clone was recorded only once. The V gene is TRBV28, the J gene TRBJ2-3; D not resolved. V lost 3 bases and J lost 2, with 9 bases in between. Germline CDR1 reads MDHEN; CDR2 reads SYDVKM. This CDR3 is built from 14 residues. CDR3 loop: CASSFPAITDTQYF. The CDR3 DNA reads as TGTGCCAGCAGTTTCCCTGCGATCACAGATACGCAGTATTTT.

The chain combines TRBV5-1 with TRBJ2-1; a possible D gene is TRBD2 (6 bases). V shed 5 bases and J shed 0 bases, with 15 bases lying between them. This CDR3 spans 16 amino acids. Germline CDR1 is SGHRS and CDR2 is YFSETQ. The DNA for the CDR3 is TGCGCCAGCAGGCCCCGTTTAGCGGACTCCTACAATGAGCAGTTCTTC. Protein product: CASRPRLADSYNEQFF.

The gene calls are TRBV27 and TRBJ2-7, with 7 bases fitting TRBD1. V shed 0 bases, J shed 0 bases, and the junction held 8 bases outside the gene matches. CDR3 size: 17 residues. Looked up from germline, CDR1 is MNHEY and CDR2 is SMNVEV (reference sequence). Here the CDR3 reads CASSLSTGSGSSYEQYF. The DNA for the CDR3 is TGTGCCAGCAGTTTATCGACAGGGTCGGGAAGCTCCTACGAGCAGTACTTC.

This clone was picked up one time. The chain employs TRBV4-3 and TRBJ2-7, with 9 bases aligning to TRBD2. The CDR3 is 16 residues long. Germline V gene sequence: CDR1 LGHNA, CDR2 YSLEER. The V and J ends lost 1 base and 4 bases, in that order; junction bases with no gene match: 8. In DNA form, the CDR3 reads TGCGCCAGCAGCCAAGTAATAGAGCGGGAGGCTTACGAGCAGTACTTC. Translation: CASSQVIEREAYEQYF.

This clone came up a few times. J is TRBJ2-7 and V is TRBV13, with a weak D call TRBD1 (5 bases). The CDR3 has 12 amino acids. Germline CDR1 and CDR2: PRHDT and FYEKMQ (reference sequence). V was cut by 6 bases and J by 6 bases, with 12 bases left in between. The CDR3 reads CASSDPRVEQYF. The CDR3, as DNA: TGTGCCAGCAGTGATCCCAGGGTCGAGCAGTACTTC.

The V call is TRBV5-4, the J call TRBJ2-5, with D unresolved. Germline loops: CDR1 SGHNT, CDR2 YYREEE (reference sequence). Deletions cut 2 bases from V and 5 bases from J, with 10 bases between. The CDR3 consists of 13 residues. This chain's CDR3 is CASSLVLGETQYF. As DNA, the CDR3 is TGTGCCAGCAGCTTAGTACTCGGGGAGACCCAGTACTTC.

V and J are TRBV6-1 and TRBJ2-7, with TRBD2 as a possible D gene (6 bases). Germline CDR1 MNHNS, CDR2 SASEGT. The CDR3 consists of 16 residues. V dropped 0 bases and J dropped 2 bases, with 14 bases sitting between them. This chain's CDR3 is CASSEAGGRGTYEQYF. CDR3 nucleotide sequence: TGTGCCAGCAGTGAAGCGGGGGGACGGGGCACCTACGAGCAGTACTTC.

The chain employs TRBV11-3 and TRBJ2-1, with a tentative D call TRBD1 (5 bases). V gave up 3 bases and J gave up 9 bases, with 9 bases separating them. Germline V CDR1 and CDR2: SGHNT, YENEEA. The CDR3 covers 12 residues. The CDR3 nucleotides read TGTGCCAGCAGCTTCGTGGACACTGAGCAGTTCTTC. Translated: CASSFVDTEQFF.

This clone is a singleton in its sample. The chain carries TRBV4-3 and TRBJ2-5, with unresolved D. The CDR3 covers 15 residues. Trimming shortened V by 4 bases and J by 3 bases, and 15 bases separated the two germline ends. Germline V CDR1 and CDR2: LGHNA, YSLEER. CDR3 DNA sequence: TGCGCCAGCAGCCTACAGAGAGAATTAAAAGAGACCCAGTACTTC. This codes for CASSLQRELKETQYF.

V gene TRBV7-2 combines with J gene TRBJ2-5, with TRBD2 matching 15 bases. TRBJ2-7 explains the end of the DNA better; the J call may be wrong. This CDR3 has 15 amino acids. Germline CDR1 is SGHTA and CDR2 is FQGNSA. The CDR3 loop reads CASSAGLAGGYEQYF. Written as DNA, the CDR3 is TGTGCCAGCAGCGCGGGACTAGCGGGAGGTTACGAGCAGTACTTC.

The CDR3 is CASSFFYRGQSSGNTIYF. CDR3 in DNA: TGTGCCAGCAGCTTCTTTTACAGGGGGCAGAGCTCTGGAAACACCATATATTTT. This chain connects TRBV7-9 to TRBJ1-3; 9 bases align to TRBD1. Losses at the gene ends were 3 bases for V and 0 bases for J; bases not matched to a gene: 9. In germline, CDR1 is SEHNR, CDR2 FQNEAQ (reference sequence). The CDR3 contains 18 residues.

This clone was counted once. V gene TRBV5-1 combines with J gene TRBJ2-5; 9 nucleotides line up with TRBD2. The J call is in doubt because the DNA end fits TRBJ2-7 better. Germline CDR1 and CDR2: SGHRS and YFSETQ. This CDR3 comprises 15 residues. The CDR3 coding sequence is TGCGCCAGCACCATGGGCTTACGCGGGAGGGACGAGCAGTACTTC. Protein product: CASTMGLRGRDEQYF.

The chain uses TRBV28 and TRBJ1-1, with unresolved D. In germline, CDR1 is MDHEN, CDR2 SYDVKM. The CDR3 is 15 amino acids. The V and J ends lost 10 bases and 1 base respectively, with 19 bases between them. CDR3: CAIAYKGRGNTEAFF. The CDR3 DNA sequence: TGTGCCATTGCCTATAAGGGCCGGGGGAACACTGAAGCTTTCTTT.

V and J are TRBV19 and TRBJ1-5; possibly TRBD1 for D (5 bases). Per the germline V gene, CDR1 is LNHDA and CDR2 is SQIVND (reference sequence). The CDR3 covers 18 residues. The ends were cut back, 3 bases at V and 0 bases at J, with 18 bases in the middle. DNA for the CDR3: TGTGCCAGTAGTATTAACGGGGGTGGGGGGGATAGCAATCAGCCCCAGCATTTT. It specifies CASSINGGGGDSNQPQHF. Drawing the rest from reference TRBV19 and TRBJ1-5, the complete variable domain is DGGITQSPKYLFRKEGQNVTLSCEQNLNHDAMYWYRQDPGQGLRLIYYSQIVNDFQKGDIAEGYSVSREKKESFPLTVTSAQKNPTAFYLCASSINGGGGDSNQPQHFGDGTRLSIL.